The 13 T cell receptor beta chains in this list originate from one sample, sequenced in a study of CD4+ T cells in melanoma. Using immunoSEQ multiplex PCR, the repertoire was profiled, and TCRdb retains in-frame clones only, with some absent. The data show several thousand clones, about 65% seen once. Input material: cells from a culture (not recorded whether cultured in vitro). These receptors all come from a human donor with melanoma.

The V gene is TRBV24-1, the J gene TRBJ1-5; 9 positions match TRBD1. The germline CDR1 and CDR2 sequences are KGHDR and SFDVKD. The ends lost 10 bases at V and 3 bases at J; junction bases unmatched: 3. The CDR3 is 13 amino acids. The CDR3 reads CATGDRDNQPQHF. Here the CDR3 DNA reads TGTGCCACAGGGGACAGGGACAATCAGCCCCAGCATTTT.

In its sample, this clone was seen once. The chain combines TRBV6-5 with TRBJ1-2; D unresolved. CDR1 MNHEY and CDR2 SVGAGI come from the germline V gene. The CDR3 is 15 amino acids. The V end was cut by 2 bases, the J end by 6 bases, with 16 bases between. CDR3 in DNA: TGTGCCAGCAGTTACAGTGGGGTCGAAGGAGATGGCTACACCTTC. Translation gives CASSYSGVEGDGYTF.

The CDR3 DNA reads TGTGCCAGTAGTATATTCAGGGCTGGCAATCAGCCCCAGCATTTT. Translating gives CASSIFRAGNQPQHF. The rearrangement uses TRBV19 and TRBJ1-5, with D possibly TRBD1 on 5 matching bases. The CDR3 contains 15 residues. Germline V gives CDR1 LNHDA, CDR2 SQIVND (reference sequence). The ends were cut back, 2 bases at V and 2 bases at J, with 10 bases in the middle. The variable domain in full, with the rest retrieved from reference TRBV19 and TRBJ1-5, is DGGITQSPKYLFRKEGQNVTLSCEQNLNHDAMYWYRQDPGQGLRLIYYSQIVNDFQKGDIAEGYSVSREKKESFPLTVTSAQKNPTAFYLCASSIFRAGNQPQHFGDGTRLSIL.

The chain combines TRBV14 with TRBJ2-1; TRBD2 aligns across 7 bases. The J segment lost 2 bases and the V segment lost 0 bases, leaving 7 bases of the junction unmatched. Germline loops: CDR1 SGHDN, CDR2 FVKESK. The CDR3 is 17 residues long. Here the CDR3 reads CASSQDLGGGTYNEQFF. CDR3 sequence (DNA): TGTGCCAGCAGCCAAGATTTGGGCGGGGGTACCTACAATGAGCAGTTCTTC.

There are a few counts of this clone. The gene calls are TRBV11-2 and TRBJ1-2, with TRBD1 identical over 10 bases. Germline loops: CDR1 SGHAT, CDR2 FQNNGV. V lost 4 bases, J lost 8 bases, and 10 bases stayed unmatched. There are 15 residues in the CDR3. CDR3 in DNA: TGTGCCAGCAGCTCCTCACCCGGGACAGGGGACGGCTACACCTTC. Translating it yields CASSSSPGTGDGYTF.

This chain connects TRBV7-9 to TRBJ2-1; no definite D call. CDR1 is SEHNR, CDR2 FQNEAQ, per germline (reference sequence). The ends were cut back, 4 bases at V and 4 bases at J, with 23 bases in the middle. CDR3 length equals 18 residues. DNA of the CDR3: TGTGCCAGCAGCTCCTGGGCTGATCAGCGCAACTATTACAATGAGCAGTTCTTC. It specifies CASSSWADQRNYYNEQFF.

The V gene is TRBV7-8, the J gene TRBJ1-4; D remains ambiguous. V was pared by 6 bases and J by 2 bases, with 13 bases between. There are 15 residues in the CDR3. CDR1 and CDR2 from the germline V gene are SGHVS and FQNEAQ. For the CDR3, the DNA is TGTGCCAGCAGTCTCACCCGAGGGACTAATGAAAAACTGTTTTTT. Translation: CASSLTRGTNEKLFF.

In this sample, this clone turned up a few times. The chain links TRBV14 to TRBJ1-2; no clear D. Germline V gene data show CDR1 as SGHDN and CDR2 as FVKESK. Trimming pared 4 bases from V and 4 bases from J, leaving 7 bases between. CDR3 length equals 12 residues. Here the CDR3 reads CASSLWSYGYTF. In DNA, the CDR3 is TGTGCCAGCAGCCTTTGGTCCTATGGCTACACCTTC.

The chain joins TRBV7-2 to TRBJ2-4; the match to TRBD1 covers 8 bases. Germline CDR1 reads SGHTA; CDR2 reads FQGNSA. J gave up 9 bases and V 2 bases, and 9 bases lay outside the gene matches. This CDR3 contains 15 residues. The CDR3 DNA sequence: TGTGCCAGCAGCTTACAAGGACAGGGCGAGGGCATTCAGTACTTC. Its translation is CASSLQGQGEGIQYF. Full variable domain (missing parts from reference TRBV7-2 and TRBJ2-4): GAGVSQSPSNKVTEKGKDVELRCDPISGHTALYWYRQSLGQGLEFLIYFQGNSAPDKSGLPSDRFSAERTGGSVSTLTIQRTQQEDSAVYLCASSLQGQGEGIQYFGAGTRLSVL.

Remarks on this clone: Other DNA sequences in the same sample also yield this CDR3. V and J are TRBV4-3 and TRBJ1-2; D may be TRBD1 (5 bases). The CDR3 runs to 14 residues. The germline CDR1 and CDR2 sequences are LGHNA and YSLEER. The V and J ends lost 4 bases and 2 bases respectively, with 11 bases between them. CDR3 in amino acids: CASSRGQGNYGYTF. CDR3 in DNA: TGCGCCAGCAGCCGAGGGCAGGGCAACTATGGCTACACCTTC.

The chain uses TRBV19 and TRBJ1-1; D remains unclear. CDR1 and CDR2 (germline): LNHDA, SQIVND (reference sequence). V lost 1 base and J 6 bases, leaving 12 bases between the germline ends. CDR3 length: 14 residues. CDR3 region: CASSIGSSRAEAFF. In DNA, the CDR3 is TGTGCCAGTAGTATAGGGAGTTCGAGGGCTGAAGCTTTCTTT.

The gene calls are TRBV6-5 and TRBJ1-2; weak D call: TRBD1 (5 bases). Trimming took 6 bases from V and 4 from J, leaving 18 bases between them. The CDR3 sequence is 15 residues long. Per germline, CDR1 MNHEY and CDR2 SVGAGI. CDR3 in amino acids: CASSHLLTGTYGYTF. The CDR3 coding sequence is TGTGCCAGCAGCCACCTACTGACTGGGACCTATGGCTACACCTTC.

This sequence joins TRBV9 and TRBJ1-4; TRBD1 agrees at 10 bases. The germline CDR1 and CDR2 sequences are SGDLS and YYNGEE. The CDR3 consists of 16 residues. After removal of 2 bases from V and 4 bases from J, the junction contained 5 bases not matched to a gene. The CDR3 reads CASSVSTGGNNEKLFF. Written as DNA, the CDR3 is TGTGCCAGCAGCGTTTCGACAGGGGGCAATAATGAAAAACTGTTTTTT.